The 11 T cell receptor beta chains in this list originate from one sample, sequenced in a study of control samples from healthy donors and cancer patients. Profiled with immunoSEQ multiplex PCR; TCRdb holds only in-frame clones, not every one. The sample holds under 50,000 clones; 87% are singletons and the top ten take roughly 10%. Input material: PBMCs. Receptors originate from a woman aged 55-69 years with lung cancer.

The rearrangement joins TRBV28 to TRBJ2-1, with 8 bases identical to TRBD2. In germline, CDR1 is MDHEN, CDR2 SYDVKM. Trimming at V came to 4 bases and at J to 6 bases, leaving 11 bases not matched to a gene. The CDR3 extends over 16 amino acids. The CDR3 DNA reads as TGTGCCAGCAGTTCCCCGGGACTAGGAGGAGGCAATGAGCAGTTCTTC. Translating gives CASSSPGLGGGNEQFF.

V is TRBV19 and J is TRBJ2-2, with D maybe TRBD2 (6 bases). The CDR3 runs 15 residues. V shed 3 bases and J shed 6 bases, with 14 bases lying between them. The germline V gene has CDR1 LNHDA and CDR2 SQIVND (reference sequence). The CDR3 DNA reads TGTGCCAGTAGTATTCGGTCGGGAGTCGCCGGGGAGCTGTTTTTT. Translating it yields CASSIRSGVAGELFF.

This chain links TRBV4-2 with TRBJ2-3; tentatively, D is TRBD2 (5 bases). There are 15 residues in the CDR3. Germline V gives CDR1 LGHNA, CDR2 YNFKEQ. The V gene lost 3 bases and the J gene lost 5 bases, with 15 bases spanning the gap. The CDR3 loop is CASSQRELLGDTQYF. As DNA, the CDR3 is TGTGCCAGCAGCCAGAGGGAGCTTCTAGGAGATACGCAGTATTTT.

This sequence joins TRBV7-9 and TRBJ2-3; TRBD2 matches at 10 bases. Germline V gives CDR1 SEHNR, CDR2 FQNEAQ (reference sequence). With V trimmed by 3 bases and J by 5 bases, 2 bases remained unmatched. CDR3 length equals 14 residues. This CDR3 is CASSFLAGVDTQYF. DNA of the CDR3: TGTGCCAGCAGCTTTCTAGCGGGAGTAGATACGCAGTATTTT. The entire variable domain, with the rest obtained from reference TRBV7-9 and TRBJ2-3, is as follows: DTGVSQNPRHKITKRGQNVTFRCDPISEHNRLYWYRQTLGQGPEFLTYFQNEAQLEKSRLLSDRFSAERPKGSFSTLEIQRTEQGDSAMYLCASSFLAGVDTQYFGPGTRLTVL.

The chain recombines TRBV7-6 with TRBJ1-1; 7 bases align to TRBD1. V shed 0 bases, J shed 5 bases, and the junction held 6 bases outside the gene matches. Germline lookup yields CDR1 SGHVS and CDR2 FNYEAQ. The length of the CDR3 is 15 residues. CDR3 sequence: CASSLAGRGGTEAFF. The CDR3 DNA sequence: TGTGCCAGCAGCTTAGCAGGCAGGGGGGGAACTGAAGCTTTCTTT.

By share of the sample, this clone is large (0.1 to 1%). The rearrangement links TRBV5-4 to TRBJ2-1, with TRBD1 identical over 9 bases. The CDR3 is 15 residues long. Germline V gives CDR1 SGHNT, CDR2 YYREEE (reference sequence). Trimming removed 0 bases from V and 5 bases from J; junction bases left unmatched: 3. The CDR3 sequence is CASSLGGTGNNEQFF. In nucleotides, the CDR3 is TGTGCCAGCAGCTTGGGTGGGACAGGGAACAATGAGCAGTTCTTC.

The chain uses TRBV7-9 and TRBJ2-1, with TRBD2 matching over 12 bases. Per the germline V gene, CDR1 is SEHNR and CDR2 is FQNEAQ (reference sequence). CDR3 size: 17 residues. Losses at the gene ends were 6 bases for V and 6 bases for J; bases not matched to a gene: 12. CDR3 sequence: CASSPWTSGIIINEQFF. The CDR3 DNA reads as TGTGCCAGCAGTCCCTGGACTAGCGGGATTATAATCAATGAGCAGTTCTTC.

V usage is TRBV15 and J usage is TRBJ2-6; D gene unclear. There are 16 residues in the CDR3. The germline gives CDR1 LNHNV, CDR2 YYDKDF (reference sequence). V lost 1 base to trimming and J lost 0 bases, with 7 bases between them. The CDR3 nucleotides read TGTGCCACCAGCAGAGTCCCCGTCTCTGGGGCCAACGTCCTGACTTTC. As protein: CATSRVPVSGANVLTF.

In this sample, this clone turned up once. CDR3 nucleotides: TGTGCCTGGAGTGTCCTAGGAGCGACTGAGCAGTTCTTC. Translating it yields CAWSVLGATEQFF. V gene TRBV30 combines with J gene TRBJ2-1; D is undetermined. Germline V gives CDR1 GTSNPN, CDR2 SVGIG (reference sequence). Trimming removed 0 bases at V and 9 bases at J, with 12 bases between. CDR3 length: 13 residues.

This clone showed up just once. This chain links TRBV10-3 with TRBJ2-7; perhaps TRBD1 as D (5 bases). This CDR3 contains 12 residues. Germline CDR1 and CDR2: ENHRY and SYGVKD. V gave up 3 bases and J gave up 5 bases, with 8 bases separating them. The CDR3 region is CAISDGRDEQYF. In DNA, the CDR3 is TGTGCCATCAGTGATGGCAGGGACGAGCAGTACTTC.

The V call is TRBV7-2, the J call TRBJ2-1, with D possibly being TRBD2 (5 bases). Deletions cut 5 bases from V and 1 base from J, with 9 bases between. Germline values: CDR1 SGHTA, CDR2 FQGNSA. The CDR3 length is 14 residues. CDR3 nucleotides: TGTGCCAGCAGCATGGACTTTTCCTACAATGAGCAGTTCTTC. Translation gives CASSMDFSYNEQFF.